The 18 T cell receptor beta chains below were found in one sample sequenced in a study of CD8 T cells in Susac syndrome. Reverse transcription used about 0.45 to 1 ug RNA and random hexamers. One entry per CDR3 protein, called by TCRdb with MiXCR from the immunoSEQ multiplex PCR reads. The data hold roughly 100,000 distinct CDR3 sequences, with roughly 94% observed a single time. Sequenced sample: CD8+ T cells from PBMCs. Source of these receptors: a human donor with Susac syndrome.

This rearrangement joins TRBV7-2 to TRBJ2-7; 10 positions agree with TRBD2. The CDR3 runs 16 residues. Germline V lookup: CDR1 SGHTA, CDR2 FQGNSA. Trimming removed 0 bases from V and 7 bases from J; junction bases left unmatched: 9. The CDR3 region has the DNA TGTGCCAGCAGCTTAGCGCCCCAGCGGGGGGGCCGGGAGCAGTACTTC. Translated: CASSLAPQRGGREQYF. The full variable domain, its missing parts supplied by reference TRBV7-2 and TRBJ2-7, is GAGVSQSPSNKVTEKGKDVELRCDPISGHTALYWYRQSLGQGLEFLIYFQGNSAPDKSGLPSDRFSAERTGGSVSTLTIQRTQQEDSAVYLCASSLAPQRGGREQYFGPGTRLTVT.

The chain is built from TRBV7-6 and TRBJ1-2; maybe TRBD1 (5 bases). In germline, CDR1 is SGHVS, CDR2 FNYEAQ. The CDR3 runs 14 residues. V was clipped by 5 bases and J by 3 bases, with 13 bases between them. The DNA for the CDR3 is TGTGCCAGCAGCCTCAGGGACCGTGACTATGGCTACACCTTC. It yields the protein CASSLRDRDYGYTF. Complete variable domain (other parts from reference TRBV7-6 and TRBJ1-2): GAGVSQSPRYKVTKRGQDVALRCDPISGHVSLYWYRQALGQGPEFLTYFNYEAQQDKSGLPNDRFSAERPEGSISTLTIQRTEQRDSAMYRCASSLRDRDYGYTFGSGTRLTVV.

This chain joins TRBV29-1 and TRBJ1-2; 8 bases match TRBD1. Per the germline V gene, CDR1 is SQVTM and CDR2 is ANQGSEA. V gave up 6 bases and J gave up 7 bases; unmatched junction bases: 10. There are 13 residues in the CDR3. This chain's CDR3 is CSVPQGRGPGYTF. The CDR3 DNA reads as TGCAGCGTCCCCCAGGGCAGGGGGCCTGGCTACACCTTC.

The gene calls are TRBV4-2 and TRBJ2-6; D is possibly TRBD1 (5 bases). Trimming cost V 1 base and J 4 bases, with 11 bases left between them. The germline gives CDR1 LGHNA, CDR2 YNFKEQ. This CDR3 is 16 amino acids long. CDR3 nucleotide sequence: TGTGCCAGCAGCCAAGGTCAGGGTATAGGGGCCAACGTCCTGACTTTC. Protein sequence: CASSQGQGIGANVLTF.

The V call is TRBV24-1, the J call TRBJ2-7; possibly TRBD1 or TRBD2 for D (5 bases each). Germline CDR1 reads KGHDR; CDR2 reads SFDVKD. V was shortened by 8 bases and J by 7 bases, with 17 bases between the two germline ends. The CDR3 spans 13 residues. The CDR3 protein is CATMLGVGDEQYF. CDR3 bases: TGTGCCACCATGCTAGGGGTGGGGGATGAGCAGTACTTC.

The V call is TRBV25-1, the J call TRBJ2-6, with D hard to call. Germline CDR1 is MGHDK and CDR2 is SYGVNS. V was shortened by 3 bases and J by 0 bases, with 3 bases between the two germline ends. The CDR3 is made up of 14 amino acids. The CDR3 sequence is CASSDTSGANVLTF. CDR3 in DNA: TGTGCCAGCAGTGATACCTCTGGGGCCAACGTCCTGACTTTC.

The chain employs TRBV12-3 or TRBV12-4 and TRBJ1-1, with a possible D match to TRBD1 (5 bases). V was trimmed by 3 bases and J by 6 bases, leaving 20 bases between them. The CDR3 is 16 amino acids. CDR3 residues: CASSFLLIAGMAEAFF. CDR3 DNA sequence: TGTGCCAGCAGTTTCCTTTTGATCGCAGGGATGGCTGAAGCTTTCTTT.

The chain joins TRBV7-9 to TRBJ2-1; tentatively, D is TRBD2 (6 bases). The CDR3 has 14 amino acids. Germline V gives CDR1 SEHNR, CDR2 FQNEAQ (reference sequence). The germline V and J ends were trimmed by 5 bases and 4 bases, with 12 bases remaining between them. The CDR3: CASSPRGEYNEQFF. CDR3 nucleotides: TGTGCCAGCAGCCCTCGCGGGGAGTACAATGAGCAGTTCTTC.

The rearrangement uses TRBV29-1 and TRBJ2-1, with D possibly TRBD2 on 6 matching bases. Germline lookup yields CDR1 SQVTM and CDR2 ANQGSEA. The ends were cut back, 3 bases at V and 0 bases at J, with 6 bases in the middle. The CDR3 is 13 residues long. CDR3 sequence: CSVDGGSYNEQFF. Written as DNA, the CDR3 is TGCAGCGTTGACGGGGGCTCCTACAATGAGCAGTTCTTC.

The rearrangement uses TRBV29-1 and TRBJ2-6, with D possibly being TRBD1 (6 bases). The germline V and J ends were trimmed by 5 bases and 0 bases, with 17 bases remaining between them. The germline V gene encodes CDR1 SQVTM and CDR2 ANQGSEA. This CDR3 is 17 amino acids long. CDR3 protein: CSVSDSRSDSGANVLTF. The CDR3 DNA follows: TGCAGCGTTTCGGACAGCCGGTCCGACTCTGGGGCCAACGTCCTGACTTTC.

This clonotype was detected only once. V is TRBV20-1 and J is TRBJ2-7; D possibly corresponds to TRBD1 (6 bases). This CDR3 has 12 residues. The V end lost 3 bases, the J end lost 4 bases, and 10 bases lay between the germline ends. Germline V gene lookup returns CDR1 DFQATT and CDR2 SNEGSKA (reference sequence). CDR3 DNA: TGCAGTGCTAGGGGACATCTATACGAGCAGTACTTC. Translating gives CSARGHLYEQYF.

CDR3 amino acids: CASSVAAGQGLTDTQYF. DNA for the CDR3: TGTGCCAGCAGCGTAGCTGCGGGACAGGGCCTCACAGATACGCAGTATTTT. J is TRBJ2-3 and V is TRBV9, with 9 positions matching TRBD1. The CDR3 sequence is 17 residues long. V was pared by 0 bases and J by 2 bases, with 7 bases of the junction left unmatched. The germline V gene encodes CDR1 SGDLS and CDR2 YYNGEE.

The V call is TRBV13, the J call TRBJ1-1, with D possibly being TRBD1 (6 bases). This CDR3 has 14 residues. From germline, CDR1 is PRHDT and CDR2 FYEKMQ (reference sequence). V was shortened by 3 bases and J by 1 base, with 9 bases between the two germline ends. The CDR3 reads CASSFKGGNTEAFF. The CDR3 DNA follows: TGTGCCAGCAGCTTTAAGGGGGGGAACACTGAAGCTTTCTTT.

For the CDR3, the DNA is TGCGCCAGCAGCCACGACGGTGAAAAACTGTTTTTT. Residues: CASSHDGEKLFF. V usage is TRBV4-1 and J usage is TRBJ1-4, with D unresolved. This CDR3 is 12 amino acids long. Looked up from germline, CDR1 is MGHRA and CDR2 is YSYEKL. The V end lost 3 bases, the J end lost 7 bases, and 6 bases lay between the germline ends.

V is TRBV29-1 and J is TRBJ1-1; D not resolved. The CDR3 spans 13 residues. CDR1 SQVTM and CDR2 ANQGSEA come from the germline V gene. The V and J ends lost 3 bases and 4 bases respectively, with 12 bases between them. In DNA form, the CDR3 reads TGCAGCGTTGACCGCATGGAAGTCACTGAAGCTTTCTTT. As protein: CSVDRMEVTEAFF.

V and J are TRBV7-2 and TRBJ2-2, with D perhaps matching TRBD2 (5 bases). Germline CDR1 is SGHTA and CDR2 is FQGNSA. The ends were cut back, 1 base at V and 5 bases at J, with 11 bases in the middle. The CDR3 runs 15 residues. This CDR3 reads CASSLELDWTGELFF. The CDR3 DNA sequence: TGTGCCAGCAGCTTAGAACTAGATTGGACCGGGGAGCTGTTTTTT. The whole variable domain, remainder taken from reference TRBV7-2 and TRBJ2-2, is GAGVSQSPSNKVTEKGKDVELRCDPISGHTALYWYRQSLGQGLEFLIYFQGNSAPDKSGLPSDRFSAERTGGSVSTLTIQRTQQEDSAVYLCASSLELDWTGELFFGEGSRLTVL.

The CDR3 nucleotides are TGTGCCAGTAGTATGCCCCTGGGGACTGAAGCTTTCTTT. It encodes CASSMPLGTEAFF. V usage is TRBV19 and J usage is TRBJ1-1; no clear D gene. The germline V and J ends were trimmed by 3 bases and 5 bases, with 10 bases remaining between them. Germline CDR1 LNHDA, CDR2 SQIVND (reference sequence). The CDR3 covers 13 residues.

The V gene is TRBV20-1, the J gene TRBJ1-3; a possible D gene is TRBD1 (5 bases). Trimming took off 4 bases at V and 3 bases at J, with 7 bases between the two ends. The CDR3 is made up of 12 amino acids. Germline V lookup: CDR1 DFQATT, CDR2 SNEGSKA (reference sequence). The CDR3 sequence is CSATDSGNTIYF. The DNA for the CDR3 is TGCAGTGCTACCGACAGTGGAAACACCATATATTTT.